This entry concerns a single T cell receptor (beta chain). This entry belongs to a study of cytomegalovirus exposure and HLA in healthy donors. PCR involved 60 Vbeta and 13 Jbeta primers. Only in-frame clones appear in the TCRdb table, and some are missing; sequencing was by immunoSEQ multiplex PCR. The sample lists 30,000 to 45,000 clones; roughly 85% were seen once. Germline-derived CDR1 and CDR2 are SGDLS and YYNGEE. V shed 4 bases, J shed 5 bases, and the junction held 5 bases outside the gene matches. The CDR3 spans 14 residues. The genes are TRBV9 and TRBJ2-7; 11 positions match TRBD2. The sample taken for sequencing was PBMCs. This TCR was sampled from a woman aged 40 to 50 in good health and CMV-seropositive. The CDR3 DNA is TGTGCCAGCAGCACCAGGACTAGCGGGCACGAGCAGTACTTC. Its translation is CASSTRTSGHEQYF.